This T cell receptor beta chain was captured by sequencing in a study of cytomegalovirus exposure and HLA in healthy donors. CDR1 is SEHNR, CDR2 FQNEAQ, per germline (reference sequence). CDR3 length: 15 residues. In the PCR, 60 Vbeta and 13 Jbeta primers were used. Generated by immunoSEQ multiplex PCR, the TCRdb table keeps only in-frame clones and is missing some. This table holds around 95,000 clones, about 85% found once. With regard to this clone: The junction departs from the called germline gene at one end, perhaps through a read error.

This chain connects TRBV7-9 to TRBJ2-1; 7 positions match TRBD1. Sequencing was performed on PBMCs. The clonotype was recovered from a female donor in good health and CMV-seropositive. DNA for the CDR3: TGTTCCAGCAGCGAGGGGACAGTAGGAGGAAATGAGCAGTTCTTC. Amino acid sequence: CSSSEGTVGGNEQFF.